The clone carrying this TCR beta chain was counted at least ten times. TCRdb re-called the 5' RACE reads with MiXCR, one entry per CDR3 protein. Here the sample spans approximately 44,000 distinct CDR3 sequences, roughly 15% being singletons. The CDR3 extends over 13 amino acids. V dropped 2 bases and J dropped 4 bases, with 9 bases sitting between them. Germline loops: CDR1 DFQATT, CDR2 SNEGSKA (reference sequence). The time point is: sample taken at primary tumor resection. Material for sequencing was whole RNA from tumor, nontumor lung or frozen PBMC, left unsorted. The record originates from a study of spatial heterogeneity in lung cancer.

The sequence was collected from a male donor with early-stage non-small cell lung cancer. This chain uses TRBV20-1 with TRBJ1-5, with no clear D. The specimen was PBMCs, collected at surgery. CDR3 nucleotide sequence: TGCAGTGCTAGAAAGCTGAATAATCAGCCCCAGCATTTT. Protein: CSARKLNNQPQHF.